This T cell receptor beta chain was obtained from a study of T cell responses to AZD1222 COVID-19 vaccine. Assay used: immunoSEQ multiplex PCR; TCRdb lists only in-frame clones, some missing. The sample holds about 260,000 clones, approximately 95% seen once. CDR3 length equals 13 residues. V shed 4 bases and J shed 6 bases, with 11 bases lying between them. Germline assignment: CDR1 SGHRS and CDR2 YFSETQ. The chain uses TRBV5-1 and TRBJ2-1; a weak D match, TRBD1 (5 bases). The TCR comes from an adult in good health. The sequences come from peripheral blood, collected on day 0 of AZD1222 vaccination. CDR3: CASSVAGSNEQFF. The CDR3 bases are TGCGCCAGCAGCGTCGCAGGGTCCAATGAGCAGTTCTTC.